This entry features one T cell receptor (beta chain) sequence. The target antigen is unknown. The sample originates from a study of identifying expanded T cells in peripheral blood. CDR1 is MNHNS and CDR2 is SASEGT in the germline V gene. The CDR3 sequence is 14 residues long. Trimming shortened V by 4 bases and J by 7 bases, and 13 bases separated the two germline ends. Collection occurred without any documented infections or immune events in donors. The table came from immunoSEQ multiplex PCR; TCRdb's copy has only in-frame clones and leaves some out. The sample has 50,000 to 70,000 clones, 70% to 90% seen once. General study findings and limits: Across healthy donors, higher total template counts meant significantly greater roughly two-week count variance. Over approximately two and four weeks, about 15 and 18 clones changed, versus approximately 1.1 between replicates.

Sequenced sample: blood. The rearrangement uses TRBV6-1 and TRBJ1-4; D might be TRBD1 (6 bases). This clonotype was sampled from a person aged 18 to 70 in good health. The CDR3 spells CASSVGARSEKLFF. The CDR3 DNA reads TGTGCCAGCAGTGTGGGGGCGCGAAGTGAAAAACTGTTTTTT.